This entry describes one TCR beta chain. The data were obtained in a study of blood T cell repertoires in COVID-19. About the study: Donors in the United States, Italy and Spain gave samples during acute or convalescent COVID-19. T cells, B-cell-depleted T cells, or PBMCs provided the cDNA or gDNA that served as material.

Followed over time, Seattle patients had been enrolled while infection was active. The CDR3 consists of 14 residues. Unmatched junction bases numbered 14, after V lost 10 bases and J lost 9 bases. CDR1 and CDR2 (germline): LNHDA, SQIVND (reference sequence). Under the authors' procedure: Nucleated cell number was recorded as an estimate derived from reference gene primer amplification. TCRdb's table, derived via immunoSEQ multiplex PCR, lists solely in-frame clones and lacks some. That table furnishes V, J and clone size, whereas the DNA furnished D and trimming. Found here are tens of thousands of clones, roughly 90% of them singletons; the top ten hold under 6.5%.

This sequence originates from a man aged 80 or over with COVID-19, enrolled during active disease. Material: peripheral blood. The chain joins TRBV19 to TRBJ2-1; 8 bases match TRBD2. CDR3 residues: CATLLAPGGGEQFF. The CDR3 nucleotides are TGTGCCACCCTCCTAGCGCCCGGGGGGGGTGAGCAGTTCTTC.